This T cell receptor beta chain appears in the sequencing data of a study of siplizumab effects on memory and regulatory T cells. Broader study findings: Sequences that were alloreactive and traceable to unstimulated CD4+ memory cells were significantly reduced by siplizumab. No functional test confirmed suppression by proliferating siplizumab-culture Tregs. Unstimulated subset assignment was obtained for only a minor fraction of alloreactive clones.

Note on this clone: Its antigen is unidentified.

V lost 3 bases and J lost 4, with 10 bases in between. Germline CDR1 and CDR2: MNHNS and SASEGT. The CDR3 spans 14 residues. Data came from immunoSEQ multiplex PCR; TCRdb stores just in-frame clones and leaves some out. This table holds 100,000 or so clones, roughly 94% found once. Material for sequencing was Tregs sorted from blood. The chain carries TRBV6-1 and TRBJ1-3; a possible D gene is TRBD1 (5 bases). This clonotype was sampled from a human donor in good health. The DNA for the CDR3 is TGTGCCAGCAGTGAGGGGCCGGGGGGAAACACCATATATTTT. Amino acid sequence: CASSEGPGGNTIYF.